The 21 T cell receptor beta chains below all came from one sample that was sequenced in a study of shared clonotypes between healthy human individuals. Clones were sequenced by immunoSEQ multiplex PCR, and TCRdb holds only the in-frame ones, with some missing. The table lists 490,000 or so clones, 70% to 80% of them singletons, with approximately 13% in the top ten. The specimen sequenced was PBMCs. These receptors all come from a woman aged 40-49 years in good health. Some clones in this sample may be carry-over from other donors' samples.

The chain recombines TRBV28 with TRBJ2-7; D is perhaps TRBD2 (5 bases). V shed 2 bases and J shed 11 bases, with 13 bases lying between them. This CDR3 has 12 amino acids. CDR1 is MDHEN and CDR2 is SYDVKM in the germline V gene. The CDR3 spells CASSLPASREYF. CDR3 bases: TGTGCCAGCAGTTTACCCGCTAGCCGGGAGTACTTC.

This rearrangement joins TRBV5-1 to TRBJ2-7; weak D call: TRBD2 (6 bases). Looked up from germline, CDR1 is SGHRS and CDR2 is YFSETQ. This CDR3 has 15 amino acids. V lost 0 bases and J lost 3, with 13 bases in between. Here the CDR3 reads CASSLGEAGLYEQYF. The CDR3 nucleotides are TGCGCCAGCAGCTTGGGGGAGGCGGGACTCTACGAGCAGTACTTC.

CDR3: CASSGQHSNQPQHF. CDR3 nucleotide sequence: TGTGCCAGCAGTGGGCAGCATAGCAATCAGCCCCAGCATTTT. The chain joins TRBV2 to TRBJ1-5; D uncertain. The CDR3 has 14 amino acids. Between the trimmed V and J ends, which lost 4 bases and 0 bases, there was a span of 7 bases. The germline V gene has CDR1 SNHLY and CDR2 FYNNEI.

The CDR3: CASSAGQGGKFF. CDR3 DNA sequence: TGCGCCAGCAGCGCGGGACAGGGGGGCAAGTTCTTC. The chain couples TRBV5-1 to TRBJ2-1, with TRBD1 matching over 11 bases. Germline V gene sequence: CDR1 SGHRS, CDR2 YFSETQ. The junction had 5 bases not matched to a gene; V was cut back by 4 bases and J by 14 bases. The CDR3 contains 12 residues. Looking up the rest from reference TRBV5-1 and TRBJ2-1 gives the full variable domain: KAGVTQTPRYLIKTRGQQVTLSCSPISGHRSVSWYQQTPGQGLQFLFEYFSETQRNKGNFPGRFSGRQFSNSRSEMNVSTLELGDSALYLCASSAGQGGKFFGPGTRLTVL.

This clone was detected only once. The junction differs from germline at one of its ends, possibly a read error. This rearrangement joins TRBV2 to TRBJ2-7; 8 bases are shared with TRBD1. The V gene's germline CDR1 is SNHLY and CDR2 FYNNEI. The CDR3 contains 13 residues. As DNA, the CDR3 is TGTGCCATCAGTGAGACAGGGGCCTACGAGCAGTACTTC. It specifies CAISETGAYEQYF.

The J gene is TRBJ1-2, the V gene TRBV28; 9 nucleotides agree with TRBD1. Trimming cost V 5 bases and J 4 bases; bases outside gene matches: 8. Looked up from germline, CDR1 is MDHEN and CDR2 is SYDVKM. This CDR3 has 15 amino acids. Written as DNA, the CDR3 is TGTGCCAGCAGTCCCAACAGGGGGCTTGGCTATGGCTACACCTTC. Protein: CASSPNRGLGYGYTF.

The J gene is TRBJ1-2, the V gene TRBV18, with 7 bases fitting TRBD1. This CDR3 is built from 12 residues. With 3 bases clipped from V and 6 bases from J, the junction kept 1 base outside the gene matches. Germline V gene sequence: CDR1 KGHSH, CDR2 LQKENI. CDR3 coding DNA: TGTGCCAGCTCACCGACAGGGAATGGCTACACCTTC. Encoded protein: CASSPTGNGYTF. Variable domain in full (rest from reference TRBV18 and TRBJ1-2): NAGVMQNPRHLVRRRGQEARLRCSPMKGHSHVYWYRQLPEEGLKFMVYLQKENIIDESGMPKERFSAEFPKEGPSILRIQQVVRGDSAAYFCASSPTGNGYTFGSGTRLTVV.

V and J are TRBV28 and TRBJ2-1; TRBD2 might be the D (6 bases). Germline V gene data show CDR1 as MDHEN and CDR2 as SYDVKM. The CDR3 is 11 amino acids. Between the trimmed V and J ends, which lost 8 bases and 4 bases, there was a span of 6 bases. This chain's CDR3 is CASLAYNEQFF. The CDR3 DNA reads as TGTGCCAGCCTAGCGTACAATGAGCAGTTCTTC.

This chain connects TRBV9 to TRBJ2-2; D gene unclear. Germline V gene lookup returns CDR1 SGDLS and CDR2 YYNGEE. The CDR3 totals 15 residues. The ends were cut back, 0 bases at V and 2 bases at J, with 8 bases in the middle. The CDR3 sequence is CASSVDWINTGELFF. The CDR3 nucleotides read TGTGCCAGCAGCGTAGATTGGATAAACACCGGGGAGCTGTTTTTT.

The chain has TRBV30 and TRBJ1-6; tentatively, D is TRBD1 (6 bases). Deletions cut 5 bases from V and 6 bases from J, with 14 bases between. This CDR3 has 14 residues. The V gene's germline CDR1 is GTSNPN and CDR2 SVGIG (reference sequence). The CDR3 reads CAWDTAQGNSPLHF. In DNA, the CDR3 is TGTGCCTGGGACACGGCACAGGGTAATTCACCCCTCCACTTT.

This clone was seen repeatedly, ten times or more. This chain uses TRBV30 with TRBJ2-7; TRBD2 matches 8 bases. Germline V gene sequence: CDR1 GTSNPN, CDR2 SVGIG (reference sequence). The CDR3 extends over 15 amino acids. V trimming: 3 bases; J trimming: 0 bases; junction bases outside the gene matches: 7. As DNA, the CDR3 is TGTGCCTGGAGCATTGGACTAGCAGACTCCTACGAGCAGTACTTC. This sequence encodes CAWSIGLADSYEQYF. The entire variable domain, with the rest obtained from reference TRBV30 and TRBJ2-7, is as follows: SQTIHQWPATLVQPVGSPLSLECTVEGTSNPNLYWYRQAAGRGLQLLFYSVGIGQISSEVPQNLSASRPQDRQFILSSKKLLLSDSGFYLCAWSIGLADSYEQYFGPGTRLTVT.

V and J are TRBV19 and TRBJ1-5; D is uncertain. With 3 bases removed from V and 3 bases from J, the gap between germline ends came to 9 bases. This CDR3 contains 14 residues. Germline V CDR1 and CDR2: LNHDA, SQIVND (reference sequence). CDR3: CASSINSNNQPQHF. Here the CDR3 DNA reads TGTGCCAGTAGTATTAACAGTAACAATCAGCCCCAGCATTTT. Supplemented by reference TRBV19 and TRBJ1-5, the full variable domain reads DGGITQSPKYLFRKEGQNVTLSCEQNLNHDAMYWYRQDPGQGLRLIYYSQIVNDFQKGDIAEGYSVSREKKESFPLTVTSAQKNPTAFYLCASSINSNNQPQHFGDGTRLSIL.

This clone was seen a few times. V and J are TRBV19 and TRBJ1-4, with D maybe TRBD1 (6 bases). The CDR3 covers 17 residues. Germline CDR1 is LNHDA and CDR2 is SQIVND (reference sequence). V dropped 3 bases and J dropped 7 bases, with 21 bases sitting between them. Here the CDR3 reads CASSMVGLQGGGEKLFF. The CDR3 DNA sequence: TGTGCCAGTAGTATGGTCGGGTTACAGGGAGGAGGTGAAAAACTGTTTTTT.

The chain combines TRBV4-1 with TRBJ1-5, with a tentative D call TRBD1 (6 bases). V gave up 8 bases and J gave up 5 bases, with 13 bases separating them. CDR3 size: 13 residues. Germline CDR1 and CDR2: MGHRA and YSYEKL. The CDR3 loop is CASAQGRDQPQHF. In nucleotides, the CDR3 is TGCGCCAGCGCACAGGGTAGGGATCAGCCCCAGCATTTT.

This clone was seen once. The rearrangement joins TRBV19 to TRBJ1-5; 7 nucleotides agree with TRBD1. The CDR3 totals 16 residues. After removal of 0 bases from V and 3 bases from J, the junction contained 5 bases not matched to a gene. CDR1 LNHDA and CDR2 SQIVND come from the germline V gene (reference sequence). The CDR3 DNA reads TGTGCCAGTAGTATAGAGAGGGGACAGATCAATCAGCCCCAGCATTTT. Its protein is CASSIERGQINQPQHF.

J is TRBJ1-5 and V is TRBV2, with D perhaps TRBD1 (6 bases). The CDR3 is 16 amino acids. V dropped 5 bases and J dropped 2 bases, with 16 bases sitting between them. Germline lookup yields CDR1 SNHLY and CDR2 FYNNEI. CDR3 nucleotide sequence: TGTGCCAGCAGTACAAGGGGGGTTAGGGGCAATCAGCCCCAGCATTTT. It encodes CASSTRGVRGNQPQHF.

This clone occurred once. This rearrangement joins TRBV5-1 to TRBJ2-3; 11 bases fit TRBD2. CDR3 length: 16 residues. Germline V gene sequence: CDR1 SGHRS, CDR2 YFSETQ. Trimming at V came to 4 bases and at J to 4 bases, leaving 8 bases not matched to a gene. In DNA form, the CDR3 reads TGCGCCAGCAGCGGGGGACTAGCGGCGTCGGCAGATACGCAGTATTTT. This codes for CASSGGLAASADTQYF.

Only one count was recorded for this clone. The V call is TRBV6-5, the J call TRBJ1-5; 9 nucleotides agree with TRBD1. The CDR3 consists of 13 residues. CDR1 is MNHEY, CDR2 SVGAGI, per germline. V lost 5 bases, J lost 7 bases, and 3 bases stayed unmatched. The CDR3 nucleotides read TGTGCCAGCAGTACAGGGGGCGGGCAGCCCCAGCATTTT. Protein product: CASSTGGGQPQHF.

V is TRBV7-3 and J is TRBJ2-3; 9 nucleotides match TRBD2. Unmatched junction bases numbered 7, after V lost 6 bases and J lost 6 bases. Germline CDR1 is SGHTA and CDR2 is FQGTGA. The CDR3 spans 14 residues. CDR3: CASRNSGSLDTQYF. For the CDR3, the DNA is TGTGCCAGCAGAAATAGCGGGAGTTTGGATACGCAGTATTTT.

This clone appeared a few times. The rearrangement uses TRBV29-1 and TRBJ2-2; D may correspond to TRBD1 or TRBD2 (5 bases each). V lost 7 bases and J 7 bases, leaving 10 bases between the germline ends. The CDR3 consists of 11 residues. Germline lookup yields CDR1 SQVTM and CDR2 ANQGSEA. CDR3 loop: CSAGRGGELFF. The CDR3 DNA sequence: TGCAGCGCAGGGAGAGGCGGGGAGCTGTTTTTT.

J is TRBJ2-7 and V is TRBV5-1, with D tentatively TRBD1 (5 bases). Germline lookup yields CDR1 SGHRS and CDR2 YFSETQ. The CDR3 runs 13 residues. The ends were cut back, 0 bases at V and 6 bases at J, with 10 bases in the middle. The DNA of the CDR3 is TGCGCCAGCAGCTTGGGCAGGGCAGCCGAGCAGTACTTC. The encoded protein is CASSLGRAAEQYF.